The clone carrying this T cell receptor beta chain appeared a single time. This sample stems from a study of blood T cell repertoires in COVID-19. Overall study: Acute-phase and convalescent COVID-19 samples originated in the United States, Italy and Spain. Sources were T cells, B-cell-depleted T cells, or PBMCs; the material itself was cDNA or gDNA.

Germline V gives CDR1 LNHNV, CDR2 YYDKDF (reference sequence). The CDR3 length is 15 residues. The germline V and J ends were trimmed by 0 bases and 5 bases, with 13 bases remaining between them. Original processing methods: Reference gene primer amplification gave nucleated cell count estimates. Profiling relied on immunoSEQ multiplex PCR, and the TCRdb table lists in-frame clones only, not all of them. V and J calls plus clone size are reproduced from that table; the DNA served to infer D and trimming. The profile covers under 300,000 clones, with approximately 90% appearing a single time and roughly 3.7% taken by the ten largest.

The sample comprised peripheral blood. The sequence was collected from a woman aged 40 to 50 with acute or convalescent COVID-19. The gene calls are TRBV15 and TRBJ1-1; tentatively, D is TRBD1 (5 bases). The CDR3 region is CATSRDRGGNTEAFF. The CDR3, as DNA: TGTGCCACCAGCAGAGATCGGGGGGGGAATACTGAAGCTTTCTTT.